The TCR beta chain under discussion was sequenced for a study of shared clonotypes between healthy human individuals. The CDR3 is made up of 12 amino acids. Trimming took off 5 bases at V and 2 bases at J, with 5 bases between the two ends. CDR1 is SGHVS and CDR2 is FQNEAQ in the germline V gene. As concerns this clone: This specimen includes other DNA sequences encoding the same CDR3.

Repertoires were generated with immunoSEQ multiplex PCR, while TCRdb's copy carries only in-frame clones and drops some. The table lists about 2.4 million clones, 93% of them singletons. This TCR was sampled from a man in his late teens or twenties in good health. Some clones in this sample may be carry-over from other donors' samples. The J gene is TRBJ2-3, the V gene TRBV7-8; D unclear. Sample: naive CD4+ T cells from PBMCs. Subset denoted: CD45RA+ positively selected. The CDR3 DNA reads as TGTGCCAGCAGCCCCTCCACAGATACGCAGTATTTT. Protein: CASSPSTDTQYF.